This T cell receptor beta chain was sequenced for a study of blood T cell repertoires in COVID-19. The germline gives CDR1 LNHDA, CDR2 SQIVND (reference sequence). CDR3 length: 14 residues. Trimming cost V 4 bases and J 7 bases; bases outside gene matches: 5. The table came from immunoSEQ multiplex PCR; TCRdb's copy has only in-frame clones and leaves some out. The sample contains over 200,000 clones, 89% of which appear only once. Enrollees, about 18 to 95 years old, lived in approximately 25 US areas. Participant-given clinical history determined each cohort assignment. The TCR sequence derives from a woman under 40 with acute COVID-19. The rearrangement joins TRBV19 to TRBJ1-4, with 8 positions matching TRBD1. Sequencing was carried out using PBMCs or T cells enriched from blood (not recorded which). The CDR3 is CASSTGQVVEKLFF. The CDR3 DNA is TGTGCCAGTAGTACGGGACAGGTGGTTGAAAAACTGTTTTTT.